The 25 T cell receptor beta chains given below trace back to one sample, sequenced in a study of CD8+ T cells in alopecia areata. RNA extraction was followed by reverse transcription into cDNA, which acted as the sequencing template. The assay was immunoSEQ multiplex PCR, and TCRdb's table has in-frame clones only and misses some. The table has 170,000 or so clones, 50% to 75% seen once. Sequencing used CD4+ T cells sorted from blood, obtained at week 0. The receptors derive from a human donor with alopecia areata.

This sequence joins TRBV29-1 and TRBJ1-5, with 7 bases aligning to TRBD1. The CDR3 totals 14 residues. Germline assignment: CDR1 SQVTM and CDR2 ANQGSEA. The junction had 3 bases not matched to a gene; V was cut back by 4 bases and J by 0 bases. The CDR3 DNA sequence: TGCAGCGTTGCAGACAGGGATAGCAATCAGCCCCAGCATTTT. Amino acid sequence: CSVADRDSNQPQHF.

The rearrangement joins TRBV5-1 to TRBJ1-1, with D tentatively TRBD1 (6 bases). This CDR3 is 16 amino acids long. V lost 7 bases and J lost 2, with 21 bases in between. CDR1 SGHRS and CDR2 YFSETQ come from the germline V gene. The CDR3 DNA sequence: TGCGCCAGCGCGTTGAACACCGGGACACCCAACACTGAAGCTTTCTTT. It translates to CASALNTGTPNTEAFF.

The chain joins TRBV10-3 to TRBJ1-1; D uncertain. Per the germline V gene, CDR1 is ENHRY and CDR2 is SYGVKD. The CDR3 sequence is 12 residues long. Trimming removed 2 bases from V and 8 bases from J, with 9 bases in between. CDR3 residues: CAISEPRGEAFF. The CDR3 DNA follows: TGTGCCATCAGTGAGCCCCGTGGCGAAGCTTTCTTT.

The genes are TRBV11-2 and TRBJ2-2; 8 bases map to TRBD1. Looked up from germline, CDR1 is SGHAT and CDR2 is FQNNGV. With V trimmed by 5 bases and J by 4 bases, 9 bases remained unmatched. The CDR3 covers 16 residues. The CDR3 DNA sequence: TGTGCCAGCAGCCGACGATCGGGGACAGGCACCGGGGAGCTGTTTTTT. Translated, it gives CASSRRSGTGTGELFF. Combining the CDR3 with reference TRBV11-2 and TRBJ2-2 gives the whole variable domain EAGVAQSPRYKIIEKRQSVAFWCNPISGHATLYWYQQILGQGPKLLIQFQNNGVVDDSQLPKDRFSAERLKGVDSTLKIQPAKLEDSAVYLCASSRRSGTGTGELFFGEGSRLTVL.

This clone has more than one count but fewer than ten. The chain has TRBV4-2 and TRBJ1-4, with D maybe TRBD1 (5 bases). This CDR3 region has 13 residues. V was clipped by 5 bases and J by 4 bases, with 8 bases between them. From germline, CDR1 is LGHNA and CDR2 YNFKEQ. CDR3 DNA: TGTGCCAGCAGCACCCAGGGTAATGAAAAACTGTTTTTT. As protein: CASSTQGNEKLFF.

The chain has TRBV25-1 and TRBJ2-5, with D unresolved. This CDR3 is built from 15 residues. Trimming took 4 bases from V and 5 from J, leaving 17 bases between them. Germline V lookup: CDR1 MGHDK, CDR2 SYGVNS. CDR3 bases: TGTGCCAGCAGTGGAACCCGGGCCGGGCGGGAGACCCAGTACTTC. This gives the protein CASSGTRAGRETQYF.

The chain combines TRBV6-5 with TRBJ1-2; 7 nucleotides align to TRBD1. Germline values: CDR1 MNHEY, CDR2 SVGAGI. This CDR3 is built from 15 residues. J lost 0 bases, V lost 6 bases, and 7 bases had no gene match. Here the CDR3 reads CASRGTARANYGYTF. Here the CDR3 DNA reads TGTGCCAGCAGGGGGACAGCGAGAGCTAACTATGGCTACACCTTC.

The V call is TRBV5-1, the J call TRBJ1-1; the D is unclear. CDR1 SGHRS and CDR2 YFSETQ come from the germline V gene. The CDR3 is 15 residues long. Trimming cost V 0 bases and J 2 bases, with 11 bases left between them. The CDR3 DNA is TGCGCCAGCAGCTTGGCTAGCAACCGAAACACTGAAGCTTTCTTT. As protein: CASSLASNRNTEAFF.

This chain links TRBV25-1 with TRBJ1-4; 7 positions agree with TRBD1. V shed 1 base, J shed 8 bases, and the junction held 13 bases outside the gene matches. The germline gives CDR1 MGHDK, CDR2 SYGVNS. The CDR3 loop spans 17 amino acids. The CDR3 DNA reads TGTGCCAGCAGTGAATCAAGGGGCATAGGGGGCGACGAAAAACTGTTTTTT. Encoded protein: CASSESRGIGGDEKLFF.

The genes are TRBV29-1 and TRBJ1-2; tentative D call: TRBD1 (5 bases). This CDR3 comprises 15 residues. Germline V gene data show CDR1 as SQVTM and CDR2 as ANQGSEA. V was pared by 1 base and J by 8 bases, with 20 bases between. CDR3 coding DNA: TGCAGCGTTGAAGTGGGGGACGACATGACCTGGGGCTACACCTTC. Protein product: CSVEVGDDMTWGYTF. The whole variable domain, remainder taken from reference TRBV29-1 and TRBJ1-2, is SAVISQKPSRDICQRGTSLTIQCQVDSQVTMMFWYRQQPGQSLTLIATANQGSEATYESGFVIDKFPISRPNLTFSTLTVSNMSPEDSSIYLCSVEVGDDMTWGYTFGSGTRLTVV.

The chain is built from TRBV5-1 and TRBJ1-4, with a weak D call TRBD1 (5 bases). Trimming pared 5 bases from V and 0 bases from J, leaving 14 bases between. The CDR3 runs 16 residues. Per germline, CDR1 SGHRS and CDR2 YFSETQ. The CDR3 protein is CASRRGEAATNEKLFF. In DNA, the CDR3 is TGCGCCAGCAGAAGAGGGGAGGCCGCAACTAATGAAAAACTGTTTTTT.

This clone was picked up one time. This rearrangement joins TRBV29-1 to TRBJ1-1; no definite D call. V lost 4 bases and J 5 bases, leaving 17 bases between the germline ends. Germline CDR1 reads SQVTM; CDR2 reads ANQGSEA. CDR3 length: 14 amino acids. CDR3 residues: CSVAGLWTETEAFF. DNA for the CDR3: TGCAGCGTTGCGGGTTTGTGGACCGAGACTGAAGCTTTCTTT.

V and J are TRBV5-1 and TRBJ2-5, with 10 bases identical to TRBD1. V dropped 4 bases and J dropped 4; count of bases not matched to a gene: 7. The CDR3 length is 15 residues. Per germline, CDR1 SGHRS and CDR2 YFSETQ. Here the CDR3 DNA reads TGCGCCAGCAGCGTATCCGGGACAGGGGTAGAGACCCAGTACTTC. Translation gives CASSVSGTGVETQYF.

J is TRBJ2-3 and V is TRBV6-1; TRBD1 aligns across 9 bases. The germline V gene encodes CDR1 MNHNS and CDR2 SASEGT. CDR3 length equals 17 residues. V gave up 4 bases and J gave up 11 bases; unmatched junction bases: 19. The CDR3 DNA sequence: TGTGCCAGCAGTGCTGACCTCGGGACAGGGAGCCGGAGCGGGCAGTATTTT. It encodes CASSADLGTGSRSGQYF.

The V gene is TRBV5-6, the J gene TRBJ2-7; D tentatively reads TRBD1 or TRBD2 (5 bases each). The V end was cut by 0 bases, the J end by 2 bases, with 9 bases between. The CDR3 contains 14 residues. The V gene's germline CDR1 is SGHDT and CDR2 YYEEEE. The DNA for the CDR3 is TGTGCCAGCAGCTTGGAGAGGGGAGCCTACGAGCAGTACTTC. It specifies CASSLERGAYEQYF.

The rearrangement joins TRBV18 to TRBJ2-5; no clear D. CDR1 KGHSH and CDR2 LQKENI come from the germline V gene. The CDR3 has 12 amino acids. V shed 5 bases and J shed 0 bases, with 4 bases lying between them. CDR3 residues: CASSGYQETQYF. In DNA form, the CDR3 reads TGTGCCAGCTCAGGGTACCAAGAGACCCAGTACTTC.

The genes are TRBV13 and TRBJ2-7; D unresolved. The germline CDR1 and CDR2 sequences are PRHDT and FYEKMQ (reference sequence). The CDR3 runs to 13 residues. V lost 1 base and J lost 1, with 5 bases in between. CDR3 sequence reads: CASSLAGSYEQYF. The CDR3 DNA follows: TGTGCCAGCAGCTTAGCCGGTTCCTACGAGCAGTACTTC.

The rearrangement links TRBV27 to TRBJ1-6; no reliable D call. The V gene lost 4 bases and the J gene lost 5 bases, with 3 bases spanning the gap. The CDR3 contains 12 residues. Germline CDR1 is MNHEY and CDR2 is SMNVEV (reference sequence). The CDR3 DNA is TGTGCCAGCAGTTATCATAATTCACCCCTCCACTTT. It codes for CASSYHNSPLHF.

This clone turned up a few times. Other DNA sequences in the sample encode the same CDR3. This CDR3 is CASSLRGDSSYNEQFF. CDR3 nucleotide sequence: TGTGCCAGCAGCTTGCGAGGGGACAGCTCCTACAATGAGCAGTTCTTC. The chain employs TRBV11-2 and TRBJ2-1; 7 nucleotides match TRBD1. V was clipped by 3 bases and J by 0 bases; unmatched bases: 5. Germline V gene sequence: CDR1 SGHAT, CDR2 FQNNGV. This CDR3 has 16 residues.

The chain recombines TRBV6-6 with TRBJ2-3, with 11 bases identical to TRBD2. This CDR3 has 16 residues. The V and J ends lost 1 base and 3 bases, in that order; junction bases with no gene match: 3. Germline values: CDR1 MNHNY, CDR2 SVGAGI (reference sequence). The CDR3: CASSYLAGGPTDTQYF. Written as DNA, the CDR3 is TGTGCCAGCAGTTACTTAGCGGGGGGGCCAACAGATACGCAGTATTTT.

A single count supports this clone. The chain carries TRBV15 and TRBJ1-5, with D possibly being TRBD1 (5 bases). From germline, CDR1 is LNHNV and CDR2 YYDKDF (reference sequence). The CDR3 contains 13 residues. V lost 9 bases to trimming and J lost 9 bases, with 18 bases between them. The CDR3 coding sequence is TGTGCCACGAGAGGACGGGACGAGGCGCCCCAGCATTTT. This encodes CATRGRDEAPQHF.

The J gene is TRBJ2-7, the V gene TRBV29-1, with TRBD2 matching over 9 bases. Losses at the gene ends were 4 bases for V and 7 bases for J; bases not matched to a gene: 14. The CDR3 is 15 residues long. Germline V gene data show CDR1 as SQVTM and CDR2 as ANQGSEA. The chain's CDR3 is CSVVGSGAGGEEQYF. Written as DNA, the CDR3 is TGCAGCGTTGTGGGGAGTGGAGCGGGGGGCGAGGAGCAGTACTTC.

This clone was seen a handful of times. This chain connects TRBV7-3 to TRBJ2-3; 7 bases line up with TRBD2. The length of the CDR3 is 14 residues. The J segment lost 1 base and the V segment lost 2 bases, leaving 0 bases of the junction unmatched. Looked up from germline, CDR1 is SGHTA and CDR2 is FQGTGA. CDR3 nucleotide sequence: TGTGCCAGCAGCTTAGCGGGGGGCACAGATACGCAGTATTTT. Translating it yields CASSLAGGTDTQYF.

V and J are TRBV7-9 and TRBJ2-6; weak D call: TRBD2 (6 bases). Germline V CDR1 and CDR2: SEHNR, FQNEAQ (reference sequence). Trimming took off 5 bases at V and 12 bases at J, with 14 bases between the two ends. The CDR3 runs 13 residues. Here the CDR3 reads CASSGGTAGVLTF. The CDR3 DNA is TGTGCCAGCAGCGGCGGGACGGCTGGCGTCCTGACTTTC.

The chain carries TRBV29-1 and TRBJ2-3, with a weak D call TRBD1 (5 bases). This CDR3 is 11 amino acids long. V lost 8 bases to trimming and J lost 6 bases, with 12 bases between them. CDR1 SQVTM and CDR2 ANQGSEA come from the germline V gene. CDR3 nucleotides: TGCAGCACCAGAAAGGGGGATACGCAGTATTTT. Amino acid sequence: CSTRKGDTQYF.